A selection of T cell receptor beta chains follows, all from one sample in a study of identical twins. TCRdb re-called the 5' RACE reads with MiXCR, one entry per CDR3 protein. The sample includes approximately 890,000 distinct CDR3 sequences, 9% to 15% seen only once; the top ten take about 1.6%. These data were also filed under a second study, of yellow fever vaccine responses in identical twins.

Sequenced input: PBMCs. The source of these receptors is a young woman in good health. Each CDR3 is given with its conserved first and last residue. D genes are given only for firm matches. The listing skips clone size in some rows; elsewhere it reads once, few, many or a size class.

TGCGCCAGCAGCTTGGAGATCGGCTACTCCTACGAGCAGTACTTC,CASSLEIGYSYEQYF,few,-,TRBV5-1,TRBJ2-7
TGTGCCAGCGGAATCTGGCAGGGGGTGAGCACTGAAGCTTTCTTT,CASGIWQGVSTEAFF,many,TRBD1,TRBV12-3/TRBV12-4,TRBJ1-1
TGCAGTGCTAGACGATTACAAAATACGCAGTATTTT,CSARRLQNTQYF,once,-,TRBV20-1,TRBJ2-3
TGTGCCAGCAGCACCCTACTAGCGGGAGAAGAGGAGACCCAGTACTTC,CASSTLLAGEEETQYF,-,TRBD2,TRBV12-3/TRBV12-4,TRBJ2-5
TGCAGTGCTAGAGACGCGGGACGCTACTCCTACAATGAGCAGTTCTTC,CSARDAGRYSYNEQFF,few,-,TRBV20-1,TRBJ2-1
TGTGCCACCAGCAGACCAGACTTTCCCCCCTACGAGCAGTACTTC,CATSRPDFPPYEQYF,-,-,TRBV15,TRBJ2-7
TGTGCCAGCAGTTACCGCCTTAACTATGGCTACACCTTC,CASSYRLNYGYTF,few,-,TRBV6-2/TRBV6-3,TRBJ1-2
TGCGCCAGCAGCTTGGGTAGCGGCTCGCCCGAGCAGTACTTC,CASSLGSGSPEQYF,-,-,TRBV5-1,TRBJ2-7
TGTGCCAGCAGTTTTTTAGCGGGGGACTTCTACAATGAGCAGTTCTTC,CASSFLAGDFYNEQFF,few,TRBD2,TRBV6-2/TRBV6-3,TRBJ2-1
TGTGCCAACCGACGGGAGTTCTCCTACGAGCAGTACTTC,CANRREFSYEQYF,many,-,TRBV2,TRBJ2-7
TGCAGTGCTAGGATCAGCGGGAGCTTCTCCTACAATGAGCAGTTCTTC,CSARISGSFSYNEQFF,many,TRBD2,TRBV20-1,TRBJ2-1
TGTGCCAGCAGCTTATCGGTAGCGGGAGAGGAGACCCAGTACTTC,CASSLSVAGEETQYF,few,TRBD2,TRBV7-2,TRBJ2-5
TGTGCCAGCAGTCCCCAGGGCGGTCGAATTCAAAGCACAGATACGCAGTATTTT,CASSPQGGRIQSTDTQYF,few,-,TRBV27,TRBJ2-3
TGTGCCAGCAGCTTCTCCGGACAGGGTGGACCGGGGGTTAGGAATGAGCAGTTCTTC,CASSFSGQGGPGVRNEQFF,few,TRBD1,TRBV11-1,TRBJ2-1
TGTGCCAGCTCAACGAATCCGGGACTAGTTACAGATACGCAGTATTTT,CASSTNPGLVTDTQYF,-,TRBD2,TRBV6-1,TRBJ2-3
TGCAGCGCTCGGACGGGGATCACCGGGGAGCTGTTTTTT,CSARTGITGELFF,-,-,TRBV29-1,TRBJ2-2
TGTGCCAGCAGTCTGAGGACAGGGGGCATCACCGGGGAGCTGTTTTTT,CASSLRTGGITGELFF,few,TRBD1,TRBV12-3/TRBV12-4,TRBJ2-2
TGTGCCAGCAGTTTGAAGAGGGACGGCACTGAAGCTTTCTTT,CASSLKRDGTEAFF,-,-,TRBV6-5,TRBJ1-1
TGTGCCAGCAGCCATCCCCTCCGGGACAGTCTCCTCCTTAGCGGCTACACCTTC,CASSHPLRDSLLLSGYTF,-,TRBD1,TRBV4-2,TRBJ1-2
TGTGCCAGCAGTGCGGATCGACAAGCGCACTATGGCTACACCTTC,CASSADRQAHYGYTF,-,-,TRBV2,TRBJ1-2
TGTGCCACCAGTGATAGTCCAAGCTATGGCTACACCTTC,CATSDSPSYGYTF,-,-,TRBV24-1,TRBJ1-2
TGTGCCAGTAGTATGGGGCAGGGGGCGCCTGAGCAGTACTTC,CASSMGQGAPEQYF,many,TRBD1,TRBV19,TRBJ2-7
TGTGCCACCAGTGATGGGGGGACAGGGACCGGGGAGCTGTTTTTT,CATSDGGTGTGELFF,few,TRBD1,TRBV24-1,TRBJ2-2
TGTGCCAGCTCACCATCTGTAGCGGGGGGCCAGAACACCGGGGAGCTGTTTTTT,CASSPSVAGGQNTGELFF,-,TRBD2,TRBV18,TRBJ2-2
TGCAGTGCTAGAGTGCCCCCCCGGGGGAGTACCCAGTACTTC,CSARVPPRGSTQYF,-,-,TRBV20-1,TRBJ2-5
TGTGCCAGCAGCCGCAGAGGACAAAACTATGGCTACACCTTC,CASSRRGQNYGYTF,many,-,TRBV3-1,TRBJ1-2
TGTGCCAGCAGTTTGAGGGACAGGAGGGAAGCTTTCTTT,CASSLRDRREAFF,few,TRBD1,TRBV12-3/TRBV12-4,TRBJ1-1
TGTGCCTCTACCTCCGGGACTAGCGGGCGATCAAGATACAATGAGCAGTTCTTC,CASTSGTSGRSRYNEQFF,-,TRBD2,TRBV2,TRBJ2-1
TGTGCCAGCAGCCGAGTAAACACAGATACGCAGTATTTT,CASSRVNTDTQYF,-,-,TRBV3-1,TRBJ2-3